This TCR beta chain was profiled in a study of identifying expanded T cells in peripheral blood (dated by TCRdb to about 2019). Background on the whole study: Separate aliquots of the same genomic DNA pool were sequenced to produce technical replicates, and four replicates were compared in pairs. Summary of the overall study and its limitations: Across all healthy-donor time intervals, the beta-binomial model significantly cut both the number of clones called differentially abundant and the false-positive rate. For all healthy donors, the variance in clone template counts between two-week samples rose significantly as total template count increased. The authors expected that biological variance in healthy repertoires might rise further over much longer intervals, such as months to years. The binomial model flagged about 1.1 differentially abundant clones between technical replicates but around 15 over around two weeks and around 19 over about four weeks.

The immunoSEQ Assay, which relies on bias-controlled multiplex PCR amplification of genomic DNA, was used to profile TCRbeta CDR3 regions. The study's own analysis went as follows. To quantify the absolute abundance of each unique TCRbeta CDR3 region, the sequences were collapsed and filtered. Differential abundance was assessed using a binomial (Fisher-equivalent) model and a beta-binomial model in which time-dependent variance fitted from healthy donors was added. Clones with fewer than 5 combined templates were removed, and a clone was called differentially abundant if the clone's Benjamini-Hochberg FDR was below 0.01. Beta-binomial variance was modeled as a function of total template count across the two samples using the form v = (b*log(k)+a)^2. In its TCRdb copy, this immuneACCESS table keeps in-frame sequences only and misses some clones. Where compared with another copy, unresolved V genes explain less than half of these, and the others have no known cause. Clonal size and the V and J genes are those of that table, whereas D and trimming came from the DNA. The sample includes tens of thousands of clones, with around 90% observed a single time. The ten largest clones take up approximately 5% of the sample.

With respect to this clone: Its binding antigen is unknown. There are no base qualities to consult, and no much larger clone falls within one base.

The CDR3 numbers 13 residues from cysteine through phenylalanine. Just CDR3 DNA is preserved here, 39 bases in frame from base 1. During the collection period, no immune events, such as infections, were documented for the healthy donors. Blood repertoires from healthy donors were used as a training cohort for calibrating time-dependent variance in a beta-binomial model of differential abundance of T-cell clones. The training cohort included 10 or so healthy donors, of whom 3 were female and 7 were male. The donors were between roughly 25 and 64 years old, with an average age of roughly 41 years. Whole blood from each healthy donor was obtained from a commercial supplier and was collected at three time points about two weeks apart. Genomic DNA was extracted from unsorted whole blood for immunosequencing.

The rearranged segments are TRBV7-5 and TRBJ2-7; the table's D call, TRBD2, was not checked against the DNA. TRBV7-5 is labeled a pseudogene. The sequencing sample was made of blood. The receptor comes from a person aged 18 to 75 in good health. The nucleotide sequence is given as TGTGTCAGAAGCTTGGACCGGGAGGGCGAGCAGTACTTC. Protein translation: CVRSLDREGEQYF.